This TCR beta chain was sequenced in a study of blood T cell repertoires in COVID-19. The wider study: Donors in the United States, Italy and Spain gave samples during acute or convalescent COVID-19. The analysed material was cDNA or gDNA that came from T cells, B-cell-depleted T cells, or PBMCs.

CDR1 is ENHRY and CDR2 is SYGVKD in the germline V gene. CDR3 length: 15 amino acids. The ends were cut back, 3 bases at V and 5 bases at J, with 11 bases in the middle. Authors' methods: Using reference gene primer amplification, nucleated cell counts were estimated. Sequencing used immunoSEQ multiplex PCR; TCRdb keeps in-frame clones, though not all of them. Clonal size and the V and J genes are those of that table, whereas D and trimming came from the DNA. Of about 140,000 clones in the sample, roughly four fifths were seen once. This clonotype was sampled from a woman aged 80 or over with active or convalescent COVID-19. This rearrangement joins TRBV10-3 to TRBJ1-6; D perhaps matches TRBD1 (6 bases). The specimen sequenced was peripheral blood. This CDR3 is CAISDGQGNNSPLHF. For the CDR3, the DNA is TGTGCCATCAGTGACGGGCAGGGGAATAATTCACCCCTCCACTTT.